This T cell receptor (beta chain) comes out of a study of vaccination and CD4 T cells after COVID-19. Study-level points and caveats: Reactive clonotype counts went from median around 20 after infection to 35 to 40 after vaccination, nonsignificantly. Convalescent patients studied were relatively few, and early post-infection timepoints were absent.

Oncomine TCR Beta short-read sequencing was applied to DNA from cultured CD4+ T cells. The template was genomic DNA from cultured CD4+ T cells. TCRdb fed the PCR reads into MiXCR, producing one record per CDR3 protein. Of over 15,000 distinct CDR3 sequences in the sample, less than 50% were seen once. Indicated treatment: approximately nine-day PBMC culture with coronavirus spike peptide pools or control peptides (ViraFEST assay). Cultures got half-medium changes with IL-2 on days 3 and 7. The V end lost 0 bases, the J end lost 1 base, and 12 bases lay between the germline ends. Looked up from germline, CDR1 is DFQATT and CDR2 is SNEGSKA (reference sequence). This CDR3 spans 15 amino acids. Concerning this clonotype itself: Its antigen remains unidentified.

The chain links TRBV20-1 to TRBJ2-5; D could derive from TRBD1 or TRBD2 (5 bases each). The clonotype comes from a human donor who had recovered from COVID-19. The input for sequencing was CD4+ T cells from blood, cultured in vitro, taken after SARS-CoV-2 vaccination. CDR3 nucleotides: TGCAGTGCTAGAGATTGGGGGACCCCCCAAGAGACCCAGTACTTC. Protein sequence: CSARDWGTPQETQYF.